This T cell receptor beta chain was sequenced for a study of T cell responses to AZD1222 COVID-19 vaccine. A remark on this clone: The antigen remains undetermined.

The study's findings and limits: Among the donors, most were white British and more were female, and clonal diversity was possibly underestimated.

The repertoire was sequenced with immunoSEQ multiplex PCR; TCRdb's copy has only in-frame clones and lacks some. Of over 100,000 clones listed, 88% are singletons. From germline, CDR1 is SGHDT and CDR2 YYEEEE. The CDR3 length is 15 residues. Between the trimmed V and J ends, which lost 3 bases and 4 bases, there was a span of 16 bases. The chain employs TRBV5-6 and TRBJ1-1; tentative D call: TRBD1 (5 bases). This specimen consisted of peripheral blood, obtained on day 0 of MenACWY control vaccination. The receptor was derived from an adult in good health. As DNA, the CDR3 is TGTGCCAGCAGCTGGGTCGGAGGGGAGGCCACTGAAGCTTTCTTT. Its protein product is CASSWVGGEATEAFF.